The entry that follows covers one T cell receptor beta chain sequence. This sample is part of a study of technical replicates of blood from a handful of donors. Germline V gene lookup returns CDR1 SEHNR and CDR2 FQNEAQ (reference sequence). CDR3 length: 13 residues. The V end lost 3 bases, the J end lost 1 base, and 5 bases lay between the germline ends. Sequencing used immunoSEQ multiplex PCR; TCRdb keeps in-frame clones, though not all of them. Found here are some 80,000 clones, nearly 98% of them singletons; the top ten hold around 0.2%. The gene calls are TRBV7-9 and TRBJ2-3, with no clear D. The TCR sequence derives from a human donor in good health. The material sequenced was T cells isolated from PBMCs. The CDR3 protein is CASSFWRTDTQYF. The CDR3, as DNA: TGTGCCAGCAGCTTTTGGCGCACAGATACGCAGTATTTT.